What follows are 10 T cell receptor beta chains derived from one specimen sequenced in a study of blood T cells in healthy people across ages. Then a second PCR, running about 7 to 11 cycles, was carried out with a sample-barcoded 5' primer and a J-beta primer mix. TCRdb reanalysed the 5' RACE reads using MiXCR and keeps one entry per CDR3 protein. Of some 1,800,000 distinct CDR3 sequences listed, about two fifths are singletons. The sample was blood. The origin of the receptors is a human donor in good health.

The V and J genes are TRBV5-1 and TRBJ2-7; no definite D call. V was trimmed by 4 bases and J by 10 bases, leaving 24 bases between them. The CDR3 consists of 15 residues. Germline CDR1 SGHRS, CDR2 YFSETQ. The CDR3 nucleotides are TGCGCCAGCAGCCCATTTCCCTTTCGGACCAGTACCCAGTACTTC. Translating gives CASSPFPFRTSTQYF.

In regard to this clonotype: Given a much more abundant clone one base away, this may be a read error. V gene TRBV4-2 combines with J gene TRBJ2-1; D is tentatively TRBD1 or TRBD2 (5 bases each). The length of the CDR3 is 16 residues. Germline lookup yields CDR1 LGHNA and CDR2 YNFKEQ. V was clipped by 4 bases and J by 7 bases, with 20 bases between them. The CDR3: CASSLGGGQGTNEQFF. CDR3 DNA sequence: TGTGCCAGCAGCCTCGGCGGAGGACAAGGAACGAATGAGCAGTTCTTC.

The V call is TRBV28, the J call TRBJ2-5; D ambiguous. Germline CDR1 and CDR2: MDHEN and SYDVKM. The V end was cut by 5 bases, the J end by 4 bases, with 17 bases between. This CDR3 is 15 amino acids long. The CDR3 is CASSPPKGMGETQYF. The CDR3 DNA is TGTGCCAGCAGTCCCCCAAAAGGGATGGGAGAGACCCAGTACTTC.

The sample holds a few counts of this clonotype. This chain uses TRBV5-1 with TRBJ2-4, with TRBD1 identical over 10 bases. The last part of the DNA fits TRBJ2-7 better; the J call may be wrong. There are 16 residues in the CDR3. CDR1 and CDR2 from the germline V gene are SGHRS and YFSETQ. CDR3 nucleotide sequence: TGCGCCAGCAGCATGAGACAGGGGGCCTCCAACTACGAGCAGTACTTC. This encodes CASSMRQGASNYEQYF.

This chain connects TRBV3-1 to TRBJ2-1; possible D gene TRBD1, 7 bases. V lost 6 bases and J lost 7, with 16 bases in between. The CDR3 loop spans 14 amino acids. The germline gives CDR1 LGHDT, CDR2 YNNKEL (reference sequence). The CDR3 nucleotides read TGTGCCAGCAGGCCTTCAGGGGGGTGGAATGAGCAGTTCTTC. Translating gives CASRPSGGWNEQFF.

In DNA form, the CDR3 reads TGTGCCAGCAGCCAGGGGGGGGTGATGGGGGCCAACGTCCTGACTTTC. It yields the protein CASSQGGVMGANVLTF. J is TRBJ2-6 and V is TRBV7-2, with D tentatively TRBD1 or TRBD2 (7 bases each). From germline, CDR1 is SGHTA and CDR2 FQGNSA. V was shortened by 5 bases and J by 4 bases, with 15 bases between the two germline ends. This CDR3 region has 16 residues. Full variable domain (remainder filled in from reference TRBV7-2 and TRBJ2-6): GAGVSQSPSNKVTEKGKDVELRCDPISGHTALYWYRQSLGQGLEFLIYFQGNSAPDKSGLPSDRFSAERTGGSVSTLTIQRTQQEDSAVYLCASSQGGVMGANVLTFGAGSRLTVL.

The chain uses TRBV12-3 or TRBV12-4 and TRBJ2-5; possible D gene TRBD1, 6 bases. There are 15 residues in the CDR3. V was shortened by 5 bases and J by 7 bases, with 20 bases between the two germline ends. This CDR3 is CASSGISTKGGTQYF. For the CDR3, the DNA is TGTGCCAGCAGTGGGATTAGTACGAAAGGGGGGACCCAGTACTTC.

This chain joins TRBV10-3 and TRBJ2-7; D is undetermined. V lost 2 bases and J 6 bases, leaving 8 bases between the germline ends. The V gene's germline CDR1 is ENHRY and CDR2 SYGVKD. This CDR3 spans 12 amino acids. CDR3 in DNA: TGTGCCATCAGTGAGAGCGCAGCCGAGCAGTACTTC. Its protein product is CAISESAAEQYF.

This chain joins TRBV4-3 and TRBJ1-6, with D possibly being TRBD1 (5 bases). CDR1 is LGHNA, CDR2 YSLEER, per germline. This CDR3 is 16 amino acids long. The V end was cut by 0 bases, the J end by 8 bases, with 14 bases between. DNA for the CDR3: TGCGCCAGCAGCCAAGACAGGGTCGCGGGCTATTCACCCCTCCACTTT. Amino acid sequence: CASSQDRVAGYSPLHF.

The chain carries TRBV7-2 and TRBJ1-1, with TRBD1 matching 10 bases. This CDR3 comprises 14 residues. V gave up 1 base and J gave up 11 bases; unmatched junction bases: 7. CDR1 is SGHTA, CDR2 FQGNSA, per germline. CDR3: CASSLVSTGGEAFF. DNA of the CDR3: TGTGCCAGCAGCTTAGTATCGACAGGGGGCGAGGCTTTCTTT.